This is a list of T cell receptor beta chains from one sample in a study of CD8+ T cells in alopecia areata. Method: immunoSEQ multiplex PCR; TCRdb's copy keeps in-frame clones and lacks some. The data contain over 100,000 clones, about 59% of them seen just once; the ten biggest clones take up 10% to 15%. Sequences were derived from CD8+ T cells sorted from blood, sampled at week 24, from a patient treated with tofacitinib. Receptors originate from a human donor with alopecia areata. Both conserved end residues are part of each CDR3. D genes are given only for firm matches. Not all rows give a size; the values are once, few, many and, for expanded clones, a class.

TRBJ1-1 | 14 | TRBV15 | TRBD1 | NA | TGTGCCACCAGCGACGGACAGGTAAACACTGAAGCTTTCTTT | CATSDGQVNTEAFF
TRBJ1-1 | 14 | TRBV30 | NA | NA | TGTGCCTGGGCCGGCGGAATCGGGATCACTGAAGCTTTCTTT | CAWAGGIGITEAFF
TRBJ1-2 | 14 | TRBV6-6 | NA | NA | TGTGCCAGCAGTTCCATGACACCCAACTATGGCTACACCTTC | CASSSMTPNYGYTF
TRBJ1-6 | 15 | TRBV27 | TRBD1 | few | TGTGCCAGCAGTTCCCCTCAGGGGGCGTCTTCACCCCTCCACTTT | CASSSPQGASSPLHF
TRBJ1-2 | 14 | TRBV2 | NA | NA | TGTGCCAGCAGTGAAGTCCAGAGGGAGGATGGCTACACCTTC | CASSEVQREDGYTF
TRBJ1-2 | 13 | TRBV5-8 | NA | NA | TGTGCCAGCAGCTTAGTGGGGACTTACCTTCTGGGTTTC | CASSLVGTYLLGF
TRBJ1-1 | 13 | TRBV4-2 | NA | few | TGTGCCAGCAGCCAAACGGGGAACACTGAAGCTTTCTTT | CASSQTGNTEAFF
TRBJ1-2 | 15 | TRBV7-3 | NA | medium-sized | TGTGCCAGCAGCTTAACGGTTGACGGGGCCAATGGCTACACCTTC | CASSLTVDGANGYTF
TRBJ2-3 | 16 | TRBV27 | TRBD1 | NA | TGTGCCAGCAGTTTATCTCGACAGGGTCTAACAGATACGCAGTATTTT | CASSLSRQGLTDTQYF
TRBJ2-2 | 12 | TRBV10-2 | NA | NA | TGCGCCAGCCGGGACGGGTCCGGGGAGCTGTTTTTT | CASRDGSGELFF
TRBJ2-7 | 11 | TRBV30 | NA | NA | TGTGCCTGGAGTATTTCCTACGAGCAGTACTTC | CAWSISYEQYF
TRBJ2-3 | 15 | TRBV6-4 | TRBD1 | NA | TGTGCCAGCAGTGAACAGGGGAGTGGCACAGATACGCAGTATTTT | CASSEQGSGTDTQYF